This T cell receptor beta chain was profiled in a study of T cells in Graves' hyperthyroidism and ophthalmopathy. Study-wide points: The authors' 13 V-J model separated ophthalmopathy from stable hyperthyroidism.

For Graves' hyperthyroidism to be stable, ophthalmopathy could not progress within 18 months. Participants, patients aged 18 to 65, had newly diagnosed hyperthyroidism with a duration under 2 months. In this sample, this clonotype turned up many times. What it binds is not known. Per the germline V gene, CDR1 is SGHKS and CDR2 is YYEKEE (reference sequence). The CDR3 has 15 amino acids. With V trimmed by 4 bases and J by 4 bases, 9 bases remained unmatched. Amplification yielded TCR beta CDR3 regions, with RNA transcripts as the source. In the first-round RT-PCR of the TCR CDR3, the HTBI primer set was used. In TCRdb, the multiplex PCR reads were re-called with MiXCR into one record per CDR3 protein. The table has a few hundred thousand distinct CDR3 sequences, about 18% seen once.

The TCR was taken from a woman between 18 and 29 years old with Graves' hyperthyroidism. The sequenced material came from blood. The rearrangement links TRBV5-5 to TRBJ1-1; TRBD1 matches 8 bases. CDR3 sequence reads: CASSRSGGAGTEAFF. As DNA, the CDR3 is TGTGCCAGCAGCCGCTCAGGGGGCGCGGGCACTGAAGCTTTCTTT.